This TCR beta chain was retrieved from a study of OX40 agonist ivuxolimab in advanced cancers. At the level of the study: There were three patients with partial responses, one having hepatocellular carcinoma and two cutaneous melanoma.

Study conclusions and caveats: Fewer expanded clones were found on average in CD4+ than in CD8+ T cells. Partly responding patients at 0.1-3.0 mg/kg showed some of the smallest clonal expansion.

Assay: immunoSEQ multiplex PCR; the TCRdb copy retains only in-frame clones and omits some. The sample includes 43,000 or so clones, about 88% of them seen just once. With respect to this clone: Its antigen is not known.

Sampled blood was obtained at baseline, cycle 4 day 1, and cycle 7 day 1. The source material was CD4+ or CD8+ T cells sorted from blood, sampled in a trial of the OX40 agonist ivuxolimab. The receptor was derived from an adult with an advanced solid tumor such as melanoma, head and neck, liver or kidney cancer.

CDR3 DNA: TGTGCCAGCAGCTTGAGGGGATCCAATGAGCAGTTCTTC. Its protein product is CASSLRGSNEQFF. The chain has TRBV5-8 and TRBJ2-1, with TRBD1 as a possible D gene (5 bases). The CDR3 is 13 amino acids. Germline assignment: CDR1 SGHTS and CDR2 YDEGEE. V was cut by 1 base and J by 6 bases, with 8 bases left in between.